Shown below are 8 T cell receptor beta chains from a single sample sequenced in a study of post-analysis software for immune sequencing data. Overall study results and limits: Included in a set of five TRBV segments more frequent in patients than controls were TRBV5-6, TRBV5-1 and TRBV20-1.

Unique molecular identifiers featured in each of the TCR beta cDNA libraries. TCRdb reprocessed the PCR reads via MiXCR and lists one record per CDR3 protein. The table shows about half a million distinct CDR3 sequences, with 30% to 40% occurring only once. The antigens of these receptors remain unknown. Input material: blood. Receptors originate from a girl aged 2 to 17 with multiple sclerosis.

The V gene is TRBV2, the J gene TRBJ2-3; no clear D gene. The V gene's germline CDR1 is SNHLY and CDR2 FYNNEI. The CDR3 is made up of 13 amino acids. Trimming removed 7 bases at V and 1 base at J, with 9 bases between. DNA of the CDR3: TGTGCCAGCATTGGGGATGGCACAGATACGCAGTATTTT. Protein: CASIGDGTDTQYF.

The chain is built from TRBV3-1 and TRBJ2-7, with TRBD1 matching 9 bases. The CDR3 has 15 residues. From germline, CDR1 is LGHDT and CDR2 YNNKEL (reference sequence). V lost 4 bases, J lost 2 bases, and 6 bases stayed unmatched. CDR3 DNA: TGTGCCAGCAGCCGTGGGACAGGGAATACCTACGAGCAGTACTTC. Its protein product is CASSRGTGNTYEQYF.

Comments on this clonotype: This sequence may be a read error, since a much larger clone differs from it by one base. The V call is TRBV29-1, the J call TRBJ2-7; TRBD1 matches 10 bases. Germline trimming cut 0 bases from V and 4 bases from J; bases unmatched to any gene: 9. CDR1 SQVTM and CDR2 ANQGSEA come from the germline V gene. The CDR3 covers 16 residues. The CDR3 nucleotides are TGCAGCGTTGAAGATCTTGGGACAGGGGCCGGGTACGAGCAGTACTTC. The encoded protein is CSVEDLGTGAGYEQYF.

The chain carries TRBV29-1 and TRBJ2-3; maybe TRBD2 (6 bases). Germline loops: CDR1 SQVTM, CDR2 ANQGSEA. The V end lost 6 bases, the J end lost 0 bases, and 16 bases lay between the germline ends. The CDR3 spans 15 residues. The CDR3 nucleotides are TGCAGCGTCACGACCAGGACTAATAGCACAGATACGCAGTATTTT. Its translation is CSVTTRTNSTDTQYF.

This rearrangement joins TRBV20-1 to TRBJ2-4; TRBD2 matches 8 bases. V lost 5 bases, J lost 0 bases, and 12 bases stayed unmatched. Germline CDR1 is DFQATT and CDR2 is SNEGSKA (reference sequence). CDR3 size: 17 residues. This CDR3 reads CSALPGGTLLAKNIQYF. For the CDR3, the DNA is TGCAGTGCTCTCCCGGGGGGGACACTACTAGCCAAAAACATTCAGTACTTC.

V gene TRBV20-1 combines with J gene TRBJ1-1; 7 nucleotides match TRBD1. Per germline, CDR1 DFQATT and CDR2 SNEGSKA (reference sequence). V gave up 6 bases and J gave up 0 bases; unmatched junction bases: 4. The length of the CDR3 is 13 residues. CDR3 bases: TGCAGTGCAAGGACAGGCTTGAACACTGAAGCTTTCTTT. Protein product: CSARTGLNTEAFF.

About this clonotype itself: The CDR3 end shows no conserved phenylalanine or tryptophan, and so a read error is likely. The V gene is TRBV9, the J gene TRBJ1-2; D gene unclear. V was clipped by 0 bases and J by 3 bases, with 9 bases between them. The CDR3 runs to 14 residues. Germline CDR1 and CDR2: SGDLS and YYNGEE. The CDR3 is CASSVGGGYYGYTL. The CDR3 DNA follows: TGTGCCAGCAGCGTAGGTGGCGGATACTATGGCTACACCTTA.

The chain links TRBV6-6 to TRBJ2-1; a weak D match, TRBD1 (6 bases). CDR1 MNHNY and CDR2 SVGAGI come from the germline V gene (reference sequence). The CDR3 length is 15 residues. V shed 9 bases and J shed 0 bases, with 15 bases lying between them. CDR3 bases: TGTGCCAGTGGAATACAGGGTAGCTCCTACAATGAGCAGTTCTTC. Protein: CASGIQGSSYNEQFF.